This entry lists 11 T cell receptor beta chains sequenced from one sample in a study of cytomegalovirus exposure and HLA in healthy donors. The PCR contained 60 Vbeta and 13 Jbeta primers. This table comes from immunoSEQ multiplex PCR, and its TCRdb copy is limited to in-frame clones, with some not included. Of approximately 99,000 clones listed, 73% are singletons. Sequencing input: PBMCs. These receptors were taken from a middle-aged man in good health and CMV-seronegative.

V is TRBV7-2 and J is TRBJ1-3; tentative D call: TRBD1 (5 bases). V was shortened by 5 bases and J by 1 base, with 12 bases between the two germline ends. This CDR3 comprises 15 residues. Germline CDR1 is SGHTA and CDR2 is FQGNSA. CDR3 in DNA: TGTGCCAGCAGCCCACGGGGGGGTTCTGGAAACACCATATATTTT. Translation: CASSPRGGSGNTIYF.

The chain is built from TRBV7-8 and TRBJ2-3, with 7 bases matching TRBD2. The CDR3 is 15 residues long. Looked up from germline, CDR1 is SGHVS and CDR2 is FQNEAQ. The trim removed 4 bases at V and 8 bases at J, leaving 12 bases unmatched. The chain's CDR3 is CASSSQRGRAGTQYF. CDR3 in DNA: TGTGCCAGCAGCTCCCAGCGGGGCCGAGCAGGTACGCAGTATTTT. Looking up the rest from reference TRBV7-8 and TRBJ2-3 gives the full variable domain: GAGVSQSPRYKVAKRGQDVALRCDPISGHVSLFWYQQALGQGPEFLTYFQNEAQLDKSGLPSDRFFAERPEGSVSTLKIQRTQQEDSAVYLCASSSQRGRAGTQYFGPGTRLTVL.

CDR3 nucleotides: TGCGCCAGCAGCCCACCCGGACAGGGTGAGGACACCATATATTTT. Its protein product is CASSPPGQGEDTIYF. The rearrangement links TRBV5-1 to TRBJ1-3; TRBD1 aligns across 8 bases. Looked up from germline, CDR1 is SGHRS and CDR2 is YFSETQ. This CDR3 has 15 amino acids. V lost 4 bases, J lost 8 bases, and 11 bases stayed unmatched.

This clone was counted a few times. The chain links TRBV7-8 to TRBJ1-3; 9 positions agree with TRBD1. This CDR3 is built from 18 residues. The J segment lost 2 bases and the V segment lost 1 base, leaving 9 bases of the junction unmatched. CDR1 and CDR2 (germline): SGHVS, FQNEAQ. The CDR3 here is CASSLVGGTGPTGNTIYF. DNA of the CDR3: TGTGCCAGCAGCTTAGTAGGGGGGACAGGGCCGACTGGAAACACCATATATTTT.

The chain has TRBV18 and TRBJ2-5, with a weak D call TRBD2 (6 bases). The length of the CDR3 is 14 residues. V was shortened by 4 bases and J by 2 bases, with 11 bases between the two germline ends. Germline loops: CDR1 KGHSH, CDR2 LQKENI. The CDR3 DNA reads TGTGCCAGCTCACGGGCGGGACCGCAAGAGACCCAGTACTTC. Translated: CASSRAGPQETQYF.

The CDR3 region is CASSPPNRVHTEAFF. Here the CDR3 DNA reads TGTGCCAGCAGTCCCCCTAACAGGGTTCACACTGAAGCTTTCTTT. The V call is TRBV28, the J call TRBJ1-1; tentative D call: TRBD1 (6 bases). This CDR3 comprises 15 residues. Germline CDR1 reads MDHEN; CDR2 reads SYDVKM. The V gene lost 5 bases and the J gene lost 3 bases, with 16 bases spanning the gap. Filled out from reference TRBV28 and TRBJ1-1, the complete variable domain reads DVKVTQSSRYLVKRTGEKVFLECVQDMDHENMFWYRQDPGLGLRLIYFSYDVKMKEKGDIPEGYSVSREKKERFSLILESASTNQTSMYLCASSPPNRVHTEAFFGQGTRLTVV.

The CDR3 protein is CASSLAGESNYGYTF. CDR3 nucleotides: TGCGCCAGCAGCTTGGCAGGGGAGTCTAACTATGGCTACACCTTC. V and J are TRBV5-1 and TRBJ1-2; TRBD1 is a possible D gene (6 bases). The CDR3 is made up of 15 amino acids. Germline CDR1 SGHRS, CDR2 YFSETQ. Trimming pared 0 bases from V and 0 bases from J, leaving 9 bases between.

The rearrangement joins TRBV10-3 to TRBJ2-5; 15 bases match TRBD2. The CDR3 is 19 residues long. Germline CDR1 is ENHRY and CDR2 is SYGVKD. V trimming: 2 bases; J trimming: 5 bases; junction bases outside the gene matches: 12. Written as DNA, the CDR3 is TGTGCCATCAGTGAGGGACTAGCGGGGGGGTTGGGTAATTTGGAGACCCAGTACTTC. Protein product: CAISEGLAGGLGNLETQYF.

The chain has TRBV9 and TRBJ1-6; 8 bases agree with TRBD1. The CDR3 has 14 residues. CDR1 and CDR2 (germline): SGDLS, YYNGEE. V shed 3 bases, J shed 9 bases, and the junction held 5 bases outside the gene matches. Here the CDR3 DNA reads TGTGCCAGCAGCGCGGACAGGGAAGCTTCACCCCTCCACTTT. Its protein product is CASSADREASPLHF.

The chain joins TRBV15 to TRBJ2-1, with 8 bases matching TRBD1. V dropped 1 base and J dropped 2; count of bases not matched to a gene: 7. The CDR3 has 17 residues. The germline gives CDR1 LNHNV, CDR2 YYDKDF (reference sequence). CDR3 coding DNA: TGTGCCACCAGCAGAGCTGGGACAGGAGGGACCTACAATGAGCAGTTCTTC. Protein sequence: CATSRAGTGGTYNEQFF.

The rearrangement uses TRBV5-4 and TRBJ1-3; 7 bases match TRBD1. The V segment lost 3 bases and the J segment 2 bases; nucleotides outside the gene matches: 2. CDR1 and CDR2 from the germline V gene are SGHNT and YYREEE (reference sequence). This CDR3 spans 14 amino acids. For the CDR3, the DNA is TGTGCCAGCAGCTCGACAGGGACTGGAAACACCATATATTTT. Residues: CASSSTGTGNTIYF.